Included here is one TCR beta chain sequence, with context. The antigen is unknown. CDR1 MGHRA and CDR2 YSYEKL come from the germline V gene. Trimming took 4 bases from V and 5 from J; bases not matched to a gene: 10. The length of the CDR3 is 16 residues. The method was immunoSEQ multiplex PCR; TCRdb's version includes in-frame clones alone and lacks a portion of them. The top ten clones hold approximately 0.13% of a sample with some 2,000,000 clones, nearly 97% of them seen once. This specimen comes from a study of shared clonotypes between healthy human individuals. Study summary: Donors had three CD4 naive, three CD4 memory, two CD8 naive and one CD8 memory plate apiece.

The study's findings and limits: Blood was the sole source, and tissue repertoires probably differ. Unshared clonotypes carried lower generation probabilities than those common to all four donors.

J is TRBJ2-1 and V is TRBV4-1, with 8 bases lining up with TRBD1. The specimen sequenced was naive CD4+ T cells sorted from blood. Subset defined: CD45RA+ positively selected. This clonotype was obtained from a man between 18 and 29 years old in good health. The CDR3, as DNA: TGCGCCAGCAGCCGGCCGGACAGGGTGAGCAACAATGAGCAGTTCTTC. Its translation is CASSRPDRVSNNEQFF.